The text below deals with one TCR beta chain. This sample stems from a study of blood T cell repertoires in COVID-19. Study summary: Whether acute or convalescent, the COVID-19 samples came from the United States, Italy and Spain. T cells, B-cell-depleted T cells, or PBMCs supplied cDNA or gDNA.

Per the original methods: How many nucleated cells were present was estimated from reference gene primer amplification. The assay was immunoSEQ multiplex PCR, and TCRdb's table has in-frame clones only and misses some. The D gene and trimming were derived from the DNA, and the V and J assignments and clone size from that table. The sample has 84,000 or so clones; about 92% are singletons. V shed 1 base and J 7 bases; nucleotides not matched to a gene: 3. Germline V lookup: CDR1 SNHLY, CDR2 FYNNEI. The CDR3 sequence is 15 residues long. This chain joins TRBV2 and TRBJ1-6; TRBD1 aligns across 8 bases. This TCR came from a woman aged 55-69 years with active COVID-19. The sequenced sample consisted of peripheral blood. DNA for the CDR3: TGTGCCAGCAGTGAAGGACAGGGGAACAATTCACCCCTCCACTTT. Residues: CASSEGQGNNSPLHF.